Listed here is a single T cell receptor beta chain. The sample originates from a study of blood T cell repertoires in COVID-19. Study context: Spain, Italy and the United States supplied samples that represented acute and convalescent COVID-19.

CDR3 length equals 15 residues. CDR1 MNHEY and CDR2 SVGAGI come from the germline V gene. V gave up 7 bases and J gave up 4 bases; unmatched junction bases: 7. In the original analysis: Reference gene primers were amplified, and this amplification served to estimate nucleated cell counts. Data came from immunoSEQ multiplex PCR; TCRdb stores just in-frame clones and leaves some out. The V and J calls and clone size come from that table; D and trimming were worked out from the DNA. The sample lists 80,000 to 100,000 clones, around four fifths occurring once. The gene calls are TRBV6-5 and TRBJ2-2, with 9 bases identical to TRBD2. The sequence came from a human donor in a cohort sampled during active COVID-19. The sample taken for sequencing was peripheral blood. The CDR3 protein is CASTRGSGSTGELFF. CDR3 in DNA: TGTGCCAGCACCCGGGGTAGCGGGAGCACCGGGGAGCTGTTTTTT.